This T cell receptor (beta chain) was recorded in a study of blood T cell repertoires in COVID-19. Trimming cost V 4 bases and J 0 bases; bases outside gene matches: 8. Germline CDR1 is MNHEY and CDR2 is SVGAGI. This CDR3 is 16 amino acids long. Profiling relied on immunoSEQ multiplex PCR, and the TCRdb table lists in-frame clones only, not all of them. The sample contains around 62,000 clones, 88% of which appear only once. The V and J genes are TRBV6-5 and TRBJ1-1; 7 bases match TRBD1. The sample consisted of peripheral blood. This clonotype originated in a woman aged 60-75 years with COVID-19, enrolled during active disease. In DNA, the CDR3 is TGTGCCAGCAGTTCGTGGACAGGAAGCATGAACACTGAAGCTTTCTTT. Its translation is CASSSWTGSMNTEAFF.